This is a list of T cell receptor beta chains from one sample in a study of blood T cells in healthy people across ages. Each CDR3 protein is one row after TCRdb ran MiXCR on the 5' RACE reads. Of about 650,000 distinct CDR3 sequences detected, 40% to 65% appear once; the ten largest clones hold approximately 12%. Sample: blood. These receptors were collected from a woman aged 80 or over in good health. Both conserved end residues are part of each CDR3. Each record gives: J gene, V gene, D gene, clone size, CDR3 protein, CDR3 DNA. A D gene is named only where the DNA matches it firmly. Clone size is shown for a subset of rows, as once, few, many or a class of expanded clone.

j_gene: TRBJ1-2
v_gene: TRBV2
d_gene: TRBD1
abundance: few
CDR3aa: CASSVQGAYGYTF
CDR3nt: TGTGCCAGCAGTGTACAGGGGGCCTATGGCTACACCTTC

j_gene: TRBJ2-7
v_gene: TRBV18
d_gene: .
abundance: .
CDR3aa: CASSPPTNYEQYF
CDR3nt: TGTGCCAGCTCACCGCCCACCAACTACGAGCAGTACTTC

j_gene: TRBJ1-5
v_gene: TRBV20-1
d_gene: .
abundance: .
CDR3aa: CSARDFRQGNQPQHF
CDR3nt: TGCAGTGCTAGAGATTTCAGGCAGGGCAATCAGCCCCAGCATTTT

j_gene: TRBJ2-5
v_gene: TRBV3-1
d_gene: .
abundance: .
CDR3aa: CASSPLGGYQETQYF
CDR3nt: TGTGCCAGCAGCCCCCTGGGGGGATACCAAGAGACCCAGTACTTC

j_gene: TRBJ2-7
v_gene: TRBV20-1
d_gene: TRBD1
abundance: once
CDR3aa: CSASGTDPYEQYF
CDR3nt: TGCAGTGCTAGTGGGACAGATCCCTACGAGCAGTACTTC

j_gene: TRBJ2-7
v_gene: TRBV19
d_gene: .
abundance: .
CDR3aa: CASSLTALTGTFYEQYF
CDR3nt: TGTGCCAGTAGTTTGACAGCCTTAACCGGGACGTTCTACGAGCAGTACTTC

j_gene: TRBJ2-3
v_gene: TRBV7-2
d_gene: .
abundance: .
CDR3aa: CASSPSKGGDTQYF
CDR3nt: TGTGCCAGCAGCCCATCAAAGGGTGGGGATACGCAGTATTTT

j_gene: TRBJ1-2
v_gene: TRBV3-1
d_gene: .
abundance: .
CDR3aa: CASSQRTVRNYGYTF
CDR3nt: TGTGCCAGCAGCCAACGGACAGTCCGTAACTATGGCTACACCTTC

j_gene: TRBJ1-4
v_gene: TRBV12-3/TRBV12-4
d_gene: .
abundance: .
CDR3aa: CASRNTRDGREKLFF
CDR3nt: TGTGCCAGCAGAAATACCCGGGACGGCCGGGAAAAACTGTTTTTT

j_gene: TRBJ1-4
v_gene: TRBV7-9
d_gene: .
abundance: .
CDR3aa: CASSPPGGSKDNEKLFF
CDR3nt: TGTGCCAGCAGCCCTCCCGGAGGGTCGAAAGATAATGAAAAACTGTTTTTT

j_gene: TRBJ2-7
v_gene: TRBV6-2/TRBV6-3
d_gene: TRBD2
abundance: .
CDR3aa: CASSYLNPGLAASYEQYF
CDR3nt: TGTGCCAGCAGTTACCTTAATCCGGGACTAGCAGCTTCCTACGAGCAGTACTTC